The table lists the clone carrying this TCR beta chain with a count of one. Its antigen remains unknown. The record originates from a study of T cell responses to AZD1222 COVID-19 vaccine. Study-level background: Second doses that came at about 4 or about 12 weeks were put together.

TCRdb's copy holds only in-frame clones and misses some; the assay was immunoSEQ multiplex PCR. The table lists tens of thousands of clones, 70% to 90% of them singletons. Study-level findings and limits: In a largely white British group with more females than males, clonal diversity was possibly underestimated. Targets within unmutated variant regions were reportedly found for nearly half of spike-specific TCRs.

Source: peripheral blood, taken on day 0 of AZD1222 vaccination. The clonotype originates from an adult in good health.

The CDR3 loop reads CASSLAGAPNTGELFF. CDR3 nucleotides: TGTGCCAGCAGCCTTGCCGGGGCCCCGAACACCGGGGAGCTGTTTTTT. This sequence joins TRBV3-1 (or the pseudogene TRBV3-2) and TRBJ2-2; TRBD1 or TRBD2 may be the D gene (5 bases each). The CDR3 has 16 amino acids. Per the germline V gene, CDR1 is LGHDT and CDR2 is YNNKEL (reference sequence). V was clipped by 4 bases and J by 0 bases, with 12 bases between them.